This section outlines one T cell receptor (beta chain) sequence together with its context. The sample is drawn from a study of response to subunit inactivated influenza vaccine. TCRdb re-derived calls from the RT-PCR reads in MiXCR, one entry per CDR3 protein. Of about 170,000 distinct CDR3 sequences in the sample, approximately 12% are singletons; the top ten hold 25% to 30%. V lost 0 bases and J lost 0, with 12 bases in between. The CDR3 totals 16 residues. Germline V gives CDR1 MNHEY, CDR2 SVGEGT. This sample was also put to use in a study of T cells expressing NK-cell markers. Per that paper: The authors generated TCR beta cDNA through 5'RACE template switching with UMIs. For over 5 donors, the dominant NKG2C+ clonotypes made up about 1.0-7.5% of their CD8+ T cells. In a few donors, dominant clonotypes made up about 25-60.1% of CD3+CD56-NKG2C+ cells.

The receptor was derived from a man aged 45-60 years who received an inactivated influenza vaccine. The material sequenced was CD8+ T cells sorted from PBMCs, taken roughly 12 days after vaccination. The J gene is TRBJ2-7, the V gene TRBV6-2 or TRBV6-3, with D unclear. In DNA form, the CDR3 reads TGTGCCAGCAGTTACTCCCGGCTCTCCCTCTCCTACGAGCAGTACTTC. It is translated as CASSYSRLSLSYEQYF.